A selection of T cell receptor beta chains follows, all from one sample in a study of blood T cell repertoires in COVID-19. Sequenced by immunoSEQ multiplex PCR; TCRdb stores in-frame clones only, minus some. This table holds almost 85,000 clones, around 89% found once. The source material was PBMCs or T cells enriched from blood (not recorded which). Receptors originate from a woman aged 45-60 years with acute COVID-19. The CDR3 runs from the conserved cysteine through the conserved F or W.

v_call	j_call	cdr3_aa
TRBV4-2	TRBJ2-3	CASSQGTSGGTDTQYF
TRBV18	TRBJ1-5	CASSPGTGDSNQPQHF
TRBV19	TRBJ1-2	CASSIDGGYGGLKYGYTF
TRBV30	TRBJ2-1	CAWRDSGRGEQFF
TRBV6-2/TRBV6-3	TRBJ1-5	CASSPFSGQSYSNQPQHF
TRBV19	TRBJ1-2	CASSIGRDSLEGYTF
TRBV24-1	TRBJ2-3	CATSPTSGRADTQYF
TRBV3-1/TRBV3-2	TRBJ2-1	CASSQESGSSYNEQFF
TRBV19	TRBJ1-2	CASSRPGQGYGYTF
TRBV2	TRBJ1-5	CASSRQGLSNQPQHF
TRBV6-5	TRBJ1-2	CASSYSAGSNYGYTF
TRBV5-1	TRBJ2-5	CASSLGQYSGGLGETQYF
TRBV19	TRBJ1-2	CASSVEGPYYGYTF
TRBV5-4	TRBJ2-3	CASSLLASGVGTDTQYF
TRBV6-5	TRBJ2-3	CASNLEGALDTQYF
TRBV30	TRBJ1-4	CAWSRIRNEKLFF
TRBV7-9	TRBJ2-6	CASSRSGDGGANVLTF
TRBV11-2	TRBJ2-7	CASSFRRVYEQYF
TRBV4-2	TRBJ2-5	CASSPSGTQETQYF
TRBV7-9	TRBJ1-1	CASSFGTPMNTEAFF
TRBV4-3	TRBJ2-7	CASSQDRGPYEQYF
TRBV7-8	TRBJ1-2	CASSLKPDNPYGYTF
TRBV27	TRBJ2-1	CASSPSQRELTYNEQFF
TRBV11-2	TRBJ2-2	CASSLDPFGLAANTGELFF